One TCR beta chain is described in this entry. Its antigen is unknown. Base qualities are not recorded, but no much larger clone differs from it by a single base. The cohort comprised fewer than 700 healthy bone marrow donors. At the time of sampling, all cohort members were nominally healthy, though unrecorded immune exposures were likely present. The donor tested CMV seronegative and was one of the 352 seronegative cohort members. A peripheral blood sample was collected from each donor, and TCR beta sequencing was performed on peripheral blood mononuclear cells. Genomic DNA was extracted from the blood cell samples with the Qiagen DNeasy Blood Extraction Kit. The library was built by means of the immunoSEQ multiplex PCR assay. The multiplex PCR relied on a mix of 60 forward primers for TCR Vbeta segments and 13 reverse primers for TCR Jbeta segments. The CDR3 region of rearranged TCR beta genes was amplified from genomic DNA with a multiplex PCR assay. The amplified TCR beta libraries were sequenced on the Illumina HiSeq System as 87-base-pair reads. From the authors' description of their analysis: A later analysis tallied approximately 87 million unique TCR beta chains across the 660 or so repertoires, and approximately 12 million of those chains were shared by two or more donors. Raw reads were error-corrected and collapsed into unique sequences by a nearest-neighbor algorithm in which closely related sequences were merged to remove PCR and sequencing errors. CDR3 sequences were aligned to IMGT reference sequences to assign V, D and J gene segments. For a sequence to be retained, a match of at least six nucleotides to both a V gene segment and a J gene segment was required. Rearrangements were called productive when the CDR3 lacked stop codons and stayed in frame with V and J; all others were non-productive. CDR3 was defined by IMGT convention, running from the second conserved V-encoded cysteine to the conserved J-encoded phenylalanine. In an earlier analysis of more than 550 of the donors, sequences lacking an unambiguous match to a single V gene segment were excluded. An earlier analysis of a few hundred of the donors called V segments functional above 56.7% productive rearrangements and segregating when the between-donor standard deviation exceeded 5%. A statistical classification framework was developed to diagnose cytomegalovirus status using the catalog of TCR beta chain sequences. V and J gene assignment, in a later analysis, came from comparing TCR nucleotide sequences with IMGT/GENE-DB human TR gene sequences. A later analysis assigned CDR3 sequences and most-parsimonious VDJ recombination scenarios with the TCRdist pipeline. A later analysis defined each TCR beta chain by its CDR3 amino acid sequence plus V-gene family, and excluded reads lacking a unique V-gene family. To address suspected cross-contamination and a sequencing artifact, a later analysis removed 450 to 700 highly shared, low-generation-probability nucleotide sequences. For each public chain, a later analysis derived a clonal expansion index from normalized ranks of inferred template counts within each repertoire. In a later analysis, generation probabilities were computed with a VDJ recombination model fitted to out-of-frame rearrangements, and the resulting probabilities were checked against IGoR. A later analysis scored TCR-TCR, TCR-HLA and TCR-CMV co-occurrence with hypergeometric tests, applying a repertoire-size bias correction to TCR pairs. To estimate false discovery rates, a later analysis permuted the HLA or CMV assignments 20 times. In a later analysis, co-occurring TCRs were grouped using DBSCAN, with TCRdist sequence similarity added in when clustering inside HLA-allele-positive subsets. Co-occurrence clustering excluded repertoires with fewer than 30,000 or more than 120,000 public chains, plus five with anomalous nucleotide sharing. Here the immuneACCESS table is served through TCRdb, limited to in-frame sequences with V and J called. Missing clones are a known gap in these copies; in checked studies unresolved V genes cover under half, and the rest lacks a known reason. V, J and clone size are taken as reported in that table, and D and trimming were inferred from the DNA itself. This sample lists about 160,000 clones; over 75% were detected once. 1.5% to 2% of the sample goes to the ten largest clones.

This sample is drawn from a study of cytomegalovirus exposure and HLA in healthy donors (dated by TCRdb to about 2017). The study in broad terms: In an earlier analysis of roughly 590 of the donors, roughly 300 Gb of sequence data and 100 million or so unique TCR beta sequences from 150 million to 200 million T cells were reported. Around 320 gigabases of sequencing data and approximately 85 million unique TCR sequences were included in an early release covering roughly 600 HLA-typed donors. The genetic ancestry cluster associated with self-reported Caucasian donors included roughly 84% of the 300 to 450 genotyped donors. The study was designed to test whether signatures of past pathogen exposure could be identified by cataloging public T cell receptors. The T cell repertoires of several hundred subjects were profiled by immunosequencing and related to cytomegalovirus serostatus. Along with the 666-subject first cohort, a separate validation cohort of over a hundred different subjects was used. To predict cytomegalovirus infection status, the study brought together high-throughput TCR immunosequencing, statistical association of individual TCRs with disease status, and machine learning. To study patterns of TCR occurrence, a later analysis re-analyzed previously published TCR beta repertoires from around 700 donors and added high-resolution HLA genotyping. Rather than drawing on any new phenotypic data, the later analysis identified candidate immune exposures from TCR beta sequences and the way those sequences occurred across donors. An earlier analysis of some 500 of the donors used high-throughput TCR beta sequencing to judge whether each TCR beta V gene segment behaved as functional or pseudogenic. Donor age, sex, ethnicity and CMV serostatus were collected together with the repertoire data. Genome-wide SNP genotypes for about 55% of the 666 donors were used in a later genetic analysis, which treated that subset as a discovery cohort. Every discovery cohort repertoire had been produced on one sequencing platform. HLA typing covered class I and class II loci at four-digit resolution. Typing coverage differed by locus: A, B, C, DRB1 and DQB1 were typed in roughly 620-640 donors, DQA1 in roughly 510, DPA1 in 600 to 610, and DPB1 in 400 to 480. A few DR-DQ haplotypes were treated as single units for association and clustering because of strong linkage in the cohort. Among roughly 400 genotyped donors of the cohort, an average of approximately 200,000 unique TCR beta nucleotide sequences was sequenced per donor, of which about 20% were non-productive.

Study-level results and caveats: In a later analysis, the rate of TCR association differed among HLA loci, with DRB1 alleles having the most associated TCRs and HLA-C alleles having the fewest. The cohort was sequenced for TCR beta chains only, and without alpha or paired-chain data the features that could be detected were limited. A few of the identified cytomegalovirus-associated TCR beta chains were confirmed in vitro to be specific for cytomegalovirus antigens. Most TCR sequences were seen in very few donors, while some public TCRs were found in many individuals. A further reported finding was that TCR beta sequences accurately predicted the HLA-A and HLA-B alleles for most subjects in the first cohort. The presence/absence analyses assumed that sequencing depth was roughly uniform across donors, and that assumption may not be true. Because some donors lacked HLA typing at each locus, the association tests relied only on the typed subset. Cytomegalovirus status was reported to be diagnosed by the classifier with high specificity and sensitivity in both the original and validation cohorts. Immune exposure information for the cohort was limited to CMV serostatus. A later analysis reported that several top co-occurrence clusters appeared linked to parvovirus B19, influenza, CMV and Epstein-Barr virus. When HLA alleles, especially DR and DQ, strongly co-occurred, TCR associations were difficult to assign to individual alleles. A later genetic analysis reported fewer N-insertions in productive TCRs among donors in an Asian-associated ancestry cluster than the roughly 720-donor mean. A later analysis found that most CMV-associated TCR beta chains appeared HLA-restricted, with HLA associations seemingly driven largely by CMV exposure. In a later genetic analysis, a missense DCLRE1C variant was associated with V-gene and J-gene trimming of TCR beta chains, and the association was replicated in an independent cohort. Some IMGT-functional V segments, including TRBV6-2 and TRBV6-3, could not be distinguished by the 87-base-pair reads and were therefore excluded. Linkage disequilibrium might explain the correlated functional status among segregating V segments, but an unknown experimental factor could not be excluded. A cluster of highly shared sequence variants was judged likely to be a technical artifact of the sequencing pipeline. A later analysis found that HLA-associated TCR beta chains were more clonally expanded and had lower generation probabilities than equally common non-associated chains. Broadly in line with IMGT annotations, most TCR beta V segments showed up in productive rearrangements about 90% or about 30% of the time in an earlier analysis of under 700 of the donors. The study listed approximately 150 TCR beta chains as associated with cytomegalovirus. A later analysis associated 15,000 to 20,000 TCR beta sequences with specific HLA alleles at a false discovery rate of 0.05. According to the authors, the approach could potentially be generalized to other disease states and immunological phenotypes. Because counts were too low, seventeen rarely observed V segments, including chromosome 9 orphons, were excluded from the earlier analysis of some 590 of the donors.

The CDR3 goes from the cysteine to the phenylalanine over 15 residues. The only DNA kept is the CDR3, 45 bases in frame from the first base. Relative to germline, V is missing 5 bases and J is missing 7 bases, with 11 bases of the junction outside any gene match. In the germline V gene, CDR1 corresponds to SNHLY and CDR2 to FYNNEI. Sequenced input: PBMCs. This TCR came from a woman between 18 and 30 years old in good health and CMV-seronegative. Recombination connected TRBV2 to TRBJ1-5; TRBD1 aligns with 7 central bases. The CDR3 protein: CASSPNRDRGQPQHF. Here is the DNA: TGTGCCAGCAGTCCAAACCGGGACAGAGGACAGCCCCAGCATTTT.